Shown below are 22 T cell receptor beta chains from a single sample sequenced in a study of beta chain features in type 1 diabetes. The authors reverse transcribed all of the isolated RNA, so sequencing captured expressed TCRB transcripts. Using immunoSEQ multiplex PCR, the repertoire was profiled, and TCRdb retains in-frame clones only, with some absent. The sample consists of approximately 37,000 clones, around 60% of them appearing once. The sample consisted of Tregs from blood. The receptors shown here come from a woman aged 30 to 39 in good health.

The chain links TRBV27 to TRBJ2-7; tentative D call: TRBD1 (5 bases). The CDR3 length is 13 residues. The germline gives CDR1 MNHEY, CDR2 SMNVEV (reference sequence). The ends were cut back, 5 bases at V and 6 bases at J, with 14 bases in the middle. The CDR3 region has the DNA TGTGCCAGCAGTCGGCAGGGAAGGATCGAGCAGTACTTC. This encodes CASSRQGRIEQYF.

This sequence joins TRBV7-2 and TRBJ2-1, with TRBD1 matching over 8 bases. The V segment lost 5 bases and the J segment 8 bases; nucleotides outside the gene matches: 17. Germline values: CDR1 SGHTA, CDR2 FQGNSA. The CDR3 has 17 amino acids. CDR3 nucleotide sequence: TGTGCCAGCAGCCGCCGGGACAGGATCGGGTATGGCGATGAGCAGTTCTTC. Encoded protein: CASSRRDRIGYGDEQFF.

The chain employs TRBV28 and TRBJ1-2, with a possible D match to TRBD1 (6 bases). The V gene's germline CDR1 is MDHEN and CDR2 SYDVKM. This CDR3 is built from 15 residues. Trimming left V 5 bases short and J 8 bases short, with 21 bases between. CDR3 sequence (DNA): TGTGCCAGCAGTCTCTGGGGGGGCGCTGAATCCGGCTACACCTTC. Amino acid sequence: CASSLWGGAESGYTF.

The chain carries TRBV15 and TRBJ2-5; TRBD2 aligns across 10 bases. V gave up 1 base and J gave up 3 bases; unmatched junction bases: 2. CDR3 length equals 15 residues. The V gene's germline CDR1 is LNHNV and CDR2 YYDKDF (reference sequence). Here the CDR3 reads CATSRGGLAEETQYF. As DNA, the CDR3 is TGTGCCACCAGCAGAGGCGGACTAGCGGAAGAGACCCAGTACTTC.

The chain carries TRBV6-5 and TRBJ1-5; the D is unclear. Germline-derived CDR1 and CDR2 are MNHEY and SVGAGI. The CDR3 spans 15 residues. The V gene lost 6 bases and the J gene lost 5 bases, with 17 bases spanning the gap. The CDR3 loop reads CASSPMRNLHQPQHF. The CDR3 nucleotides read TGTGCCAGCAGCCCCATGCGGAATCTCCATCAGCCCCAGCATTTT.

V is TRBV6-5 and J is TRBJ1-2, with D perhaps TRBD1 (5 bases). Germline V gene data show CDR1 as MNHEY and CDR2 as SVGAGI. V was trimmed by 2 bases and J by 7 bases, leaving 8 bases between them. This CDR3 contains 12 residues. This chain's CDR3 is CASSYKGVGYTF. CDR3 coding DNA: TGTGCCAGCAGTTACAAAGGGGTTGGCTACACCTTC.

This clone was counted once. The chain uses TRBV23-1 and TRBJ1-5; no reliable D call. TRBV23-1 is sorted into the ORF group, with uncertain function. V shed 4 bases and J shed 0 bases, with 10 bases lying between them. There are 15 residues in the CDR3. In DNA form, the CDR3 reads TGCGCCAGCAGTCGCCTCAGATTTAGCAATCAGCCCCAGCATTTT. Protein sequence: CASSRLRFSNQPQHF.

In this sample, this clone turned up a few times. The genes are TRBV4-1 and TRBJ2-3; TRBD2 agrees at 14 bases. CDR1 is MGHRA and CDR2 is YSYEKL in the germline V gene. The CDR3 length is 16 residues. The trim removed 3 bases at V and 4 bases at J, leaving 3 bases unmatched. The CDR3 nucleotides are TGCGCCAGCAGCCAGGGACTAGCGGGAGCCCCAGATACGCAGTATTTT. Amino acid sequence: CASSQGLAGAPDTQYF.

This clone showed up just a few times. The V call is TRBV5-5, the J call TRBJ2-1; the match to TRBD2 covers 9 bases. Germline-derived CDR1 and CDR2 are SGHKS and YYEKEE (reference sequence). This CDR3 has 13 residues. Germline trimming cut 2 bases from V and 8 bases from J; bases unmatched to any gene: 2. CDR3 amino acids: CASSFRLADEQFF. Written as DNA, the CDR3 is TGTGCCAGCAGCTTCAGACTAGCGGATGAGCAGTTCTTC.

The chain uses TRBV5-1 and TRBJ2-1, with 7 bases that match TRBD1. CDR3 length: 14 residues. With V trimmed by 4 bases and J by 4 bases, 5 bases remained unmatched. CDR1 and CDR2 from the germline V gene are SGHRS and YFSETQ. Written as DNA, the CDR3 is TGCGCCAGCAGCGGCCGGGACAGTTACAATGAGCAGTTCTTC. This translates into CASSGRDSYNEQFF.

This clone was counted a few times. The gene calls are TRBV4-2 and TRBJ2-3; 7 bases are shared with TRBD2. CDR1 and CDR2 (germline): LGHNA, YNFKEQ. The ends lost 0 bases at V and 5 bases at J; junction bases unmatched: 8. The CDR3 is 16 amino acids. The CDR3 sequence: CASSQDLAGVGDTQYF. CDR3 bases: TGTGCCAGCAGCCAAGATTTGGCGGGAGTAGGAGATACGCAGTATTTT.

The chain combines TRBV6-5 with TRBJ2-3; 9 nucleotides line up with TRBD2. The CDR3 runs to 16 residues. CDR1 is MNHEY, CDR2 SVGAGI, per germline. After removal of 4 bases from V and 6 bases from J, the junction contained 11 bases not matched to a gene. The CDR3 DNA reads TGTGCCAGCAGTTCCCTGGCGGGAGGGCCTGGGGATACGCAGTATTTT. Translation: CASSSLAGGPGDTQYF.

This clone was observed a single time. Here the CDR3 reads CASKQQLAKNIQYF. In nucleotides, the CDR3 is TGTGCCAGCAAGCAACAGCTAGCCAAAAACATTCAGTACTTC. This rearrangement joins TRBV28 to TRBJ2-4; D is ambiguous. The germline V and J ends were trimmed by 7 bases and 0 bases, with 10 bases remaining between them. The CDR3 contains 14 residues. Germline loops: CDR1 MDHEN, CDR2 SYDVKM.

This clone turned up a few times. The J gene is TRBJ1-5, the V gene TRBV6-1, with 9 nucleotides matching TRBD1. CDR1 and CDR2 from the germline V gene are MNHNS and SASEGT. This CDR3 spans 12 amino acids. Unmatched junction bases numbered 7, after V lost 4 bases and J lost 15 bases. CDR3 sequence (DNA): TGTGCCAGCAGTGGCTTCTTACAGGGGGCGCATTTT. Residues: CASSGFLQGAHF.

V is TRBV9 and J is TRBJ2-1; D remains ambiguous. The CDR3 is 15 residues long. V dropped 0 bases and J dropped 4 bases, with 11 bases sitting between them. Germline loops: CDR1 SGDLS, CDR2 YYNGEE. CDR3 loop: CASSVGASPYNEQFF. CDR3 bases: TGTGCCAGCAGCGTAGGGGCCTCCCCGTACAATGAGCAGTTCTTC. Supplemented by reference TRBV9 and TRBJ2-1, the full variable domain reads DSGVTQTPKHLITATGQRVTLRCSPRSGDLSVYWYQQSLDQGLQFLIQYYNGEERAKGNILERFSAQQFPDLHSELNLSSLELGDSALYFCASSVGASPYNEQFFGPGTRLTVL.

This chain connects TRBV4-3 to TRBJ1-2, with TRBD1 matching over 9 bases. The V and J ends lost 1 base and 4 bases, in that order; junction bases with no gene match: 7. Germline lookup yields CDR1 LGHNA and CDR2 YSLEER. This CDR3 contains 16 residues. Here the CDR3 DNA reads TGCGCCAGCAGCCAAGCGCCCCCGACAGGGGGCTATGGCTACACCTTC. Translated: CASSQAPPTGGYGYTF.

The genes are TRBV19 and TRBJ2-7, with no clear D. CDR1 is LNHDA, CDR2 SQIVND, per germline (reference sequence). V was cut by 4 bases and J by 0 bases, with 16 bases left in between. CDR3 length equals 16 residues. CDR3 protein: CASSNPATRASYEQYF. CDR3 bases: TGTGCCAGTAGTAATCCGGCGACACGAGCCTCCTACGAGCAGTACTTC.

The chain combines TRBV19 with TRBJ2-1; D uncertain. Trimming pared 5 bases from V and 1 base from J, leaving 12 bases between. This CDR3 comprises 15 residues. Germline loops: CDR1 LNHDA, CDR2 SQIVND (reference sequence). The CDR3 bases are TGTGCCAGTAGTTCGGCACAGTTATCCTACAATGAGCAGTTCTTC. This gives the protein CASSSAQLSYNEQFF.

V usage is TRBV7-3 and J usage is TRBJ2-2; TRBD2 matches 8 bases. The CDR3 is 13 amino acids. Trimming removed 5 bases from V and 6 bases from J; junction bases left unmatched: 2. CDR1 and CDR2 (germline): SGHTA, FQGTGA. CDR3 amino acids: CASSAREAGELFF. CDR3 coding DNA: TGTGCCAGCAGCGCGCGGGAGGCCGGGGAGCTGTTTTTT.

The chain joins TRBV7-9 to TRBJ2-3; no clear D. Per the germline V gene, CDR1 is SEHNR and CDR2 is FQNEAQ (reference sequence). V shed 3 bases and J shed 6 bases, with 7 bases lying between them. The CDR3 consists of 12 residues. The DNA for the CDR3 is TGTGCCAGCAGCTTTTTAGAGGATACGCAGTATTTT. Its protein is CASSFLEDTQYF. Drawing the rest from reference TRBV7-9 and TRBJ2-3, the complete variable domain is DTGVSQNPRHKITKRGQNVTFRCDPISEHNRLYWYRQTLGQGPEFLTYFQNEAQLEKSRLLSDRFSAERPKGSFSTLEIQRTEQGDSAMYLCASSFLEDTQYFGPGTRLTVL.

This clone was counted only a few times. V is TRBV11-2 and J is TRBJ1-2; TRBD1 matches 7 bases. CDR3 length equals 14 residues. Germline V gene data show CDR1 as SGHAT and CDR2 as FQNNGV. V gave up 5 bases and J gave up 0 bases; unmatched junction bases: 3. CDR3: CASSPGTANYGYTF. CDR3 coding DNA: TGTGCCAGCAGCCCCGGGACAGCTAACTATGGCTACACCTTC.

The chain couples TRBV13 to TRBJ2-3; 12 nucleotides agree with TRBD2. The V and J ends lost 1 base and 1 base, in that order; junction bases with no gene match: 18. CDR1 and CDR2 (germline): PRHDT, FYEKMQ (reference sequence). The CDR3 loop spans 22 amino acids. CDR3 in amino acids: CASSLDSWATSGRMWGTDTQYF. In DNA form, the CDR3 reads TGTGCCAGCAGCTTAGATTCTTGGGCGACTAGCGGGAGAATGTGGGGCACAGATACGCAGTATTTT.